A single sample is the source of the 22 T cell receptor beta chains below, sequenced in a study of naive and memory T cell subsets. Two oligonucleotides, mixed equimolar, formed the beta constant-region primer covering TRBC1 and TRBC2. Nested alpha and beta constant-region primers with the SP2 primer drove four PCR rounds on ligated cDNA. TCRdb fed the UMI-ligation and nested PCR reads into MiXCR, producing one record per CDR3 protein. Among 17,000 or so distinct CDR3 sequences listed, approximately 9% were seen once. What was sequenced was central memory CD8+ T cells from blood. These receptors originate from a human donor in good health.

This clonotype was detected many times. The chain couples TRBV6-2 or TRBV6-3 to TRBJ2-2; no clear D gene. In germline, CDR1 is MNHEY, CDR2 SVGEGT. This CDR3 has 13 amino acids. The germline V and J ends were trimmed by 0 bases and 1 base, with 0 bases remaining between them. Here the CDR3 DNA reads TGTGCCAGCAGTTACTCGAACACCGGGGAGCTGTTTTTT. Its protein product is CASSYSNTGELFF.

CDR3 sequence reads: CASSSTGTSGSDTQYF. For the CDR3, the DNA is TGTGCCAGTAGCAGCACCGGGACTAGCGGGTCAGATACGCAGTATTTT. The chain joins TRBV19 to TRBJ2-3; TRBD2 matches 12 bases. Trimming cost V 6 bases and J 4 bases; bases outside gene matches: 8. The CDR3 totals 16 residues. The germline V gene encodes CDR1 LNHDA and CDR2 SQIVND (reference sequence).

The sample holds many counts of this clonotype. The chain couples TRBV27 to TRBJ2-1; 13 bases map to TRBD2. After removal of 6 bases from V and 8 bases from J, the junction contained 10 bases not matched to a gene. This CDR3 spans 16 amino acids. Germline V gene data show CDR1 as MNHEY and CDR2 as SMNVEV (reference sequence). The CDR3 coding sequence is TGTGCCAGCAGGGGGACTAGCGGGATTTATTTGGATGAGCAGTTCTTC. Translation: CASRGTSGIYLDEQFF.

This clonotype turned up a few times. The chain joins TRBV6-2 or TRBV6-3 to TRBJ2-3; 9 bases align to TRBD2. This CDR3 spans 15 amino acids. Germline V gene lookup returns CDR1 MNHEY and CDR2 SVGEGT. J gave up 0 bases and V 4 bases, and 2 bases lay outside the gene matches. The CDR3 is CASSSGLASTDTQYF. CDR3 DNA sequence: TGTGCCAGCAGTTCGGGACTAGCAAGCACAGATACGCAGTATTTT.

This clonotype has a single count. The V gene is TRBV6-2 or TRBV6-3, the J gene TRBJ2-3, with D perhaps TRBD1 or TRBD2 (5 bases each). Trimming shortened V by 2 bases and J by 2 bases, and 11 bases separated the two germline ends. This CDR3 has 15 residues. Germline V CDR1 and CDR2: MNHEY, SVGEGT. This CDR3 is CASSYIGTNTDTQYF. The CDR3 DNA sequence: TGTGCCAGCAGTTACATCGGGACCAACACAGATACGCAGTATTTT.

Only a few counts were recorded for this clonotype. The chain is built from TRBV2 and TRBJ2-5; a weak D match, TRBD2 (5 bases). Germline CDR1 is SNHLY and CDR2 is FYNNEI. This CDR3 comprises 14 residues. The V gene lost 5 bases and the J gene lost 4 bases, with 14 bases spanning the gap. The chain's CDR3 is CASSPRTALETQYF. The CDR3 DNA reads TGTGCCAGCAGTCCTCGGACTGCGCTAGAGACCCAGTACTTC.

By sample share, this clonotype is medium-sized. This sequence joins TRBV4-3 and TRBJ2-5, with TRBD1 matching over 8 bases. This CDR3 spans 15 amino acids. Losses at the gene ends were 4 bases for V and 2 bases for J; bases not matched to a gene: 6. The germline CDR1 and CDR2 sequences are LGHNA and YSLEER. The CDR3 DNA reads TGCGCCAGCAGCCCTAAGACAGGGGATCAAGAGACCCAGTACTTC. It is translated as CASSPKTGDQETQYF.

This clonotype appeared many times. This chain connects TRBV4-2 to TRBJ2-7; D gene uncertain. Germline CDR1 reads LGHNA; CDR2 reads YNFKEQ. V lost 4 bases, J lost 7 bases, and 14 bases lay in between. The CDR3 consists of 13 residues. The chain's CDR3 is CASSPPGGEEQYF. The CDR3 DNA sequence: TGTGCCAGCAGCCCCCCCGGTGGCGAGGAGCAGTACTTC.

The rearrangement joins TRBV14 to TRBJ2-3; D is undetermined. Per the germline V gene, CDR1 is SGHDN and CDR2 is FVKESK. Trimming cost V 3 bases and J 7 bases, with 8 bases left between them. The CDR3 spans 12 residues. The CDR3 DNA is TGTGCCAGCAGCCAGTTGTGGTATACGCAGTATTTT. Its protein product is CASSQLWYTQYF.

The chain combines TRBV5-5 with TRBJ1-2; D perhaps matches TRBD1 (5 bases). This CDR3 is built from 15 residues. Per the germline V gene, CDR1 is SGHKS and CDR2 is YYEKEE (reference sequence). The germline V and J ends were trimmed by 3 bases and 4 bases, with 16 bases remaining between them. This CDR3 reads CASSWAGAYGYGYTF. The CDR3 region has the DNA TGTGCCAGCAGCTGGGCTGGGGCTTATGGCTATGGCTACACCTTC.

This clonotype occurred many times. J is TRBJ1-2 and V is TRBV24-1, with D possibly being TRBD1 (6 bases). The CDR3 is 14 amino acids. Trimming stripped 3 bases from V and 7 bases from J, with 14 bases between. Germline V lookup: CDR1 KGHDR, CDR2 SFDVKD. This chain's CDR3 is CATSDPGQFFGYTF. The CDR3 coding sequence is TGTGCCACCAGTGATCCCGGACAGTTTTTTGGCTACACCTTC.

This clonotype was counted at least ten times. The J gene is TRBJ2-5, the V gene TRBV28; TRBD1 matches at 9 bases. Germline-derived CDR1 and CDR2 are MDHEN and SYDVKM. V was clipped by 5 bases and J by 4 bases; unmatched bases: 5. The CDR3 runs to 14 residues. The CDR3 sequence is CASSPGTGPETQYF. CDR3 DNA: TGTGCCAGCAGTCCAGGGACAGGGCCAGAGACCCAGTACTTC.

This clonotype was recorded many times. The chain uses TRBV9 and TRBJ2-5, with 10 bases that match TRBD2. Per germline, CDR1 SGDLS and CDR2 YYNGEE. V lost 0 bases, J lost 4 bases, and 6 bases stayed unmatched. The CDR3 is 16 residues long. The CDR3 nucleotides read TGTGCCAGCAGCGTAGAAGAGCGGGGGGGCTCAGAGACCCAGTACTTC. Protein sequence: CASSVEERGGSETQYF.

This clonotype is judged medium-sized (0.01 to 0.1%). The chain is built from TRBV6-1 and TRBJ1-1, with D unresolved. The CDR3 loop spans 15 amino acids. V lost 0 bases and J 4 bases, leaving 12 bases between the germline ends. CDR1 is MNHNS and CDR2 is SASEGT in the germline V gene. The CDR3 here is CASSEALEMFTEAFF. CDR3 coding DNA: TGTGCCAGCAGTGAAGCGCTGGAGATGTTCACTGAAGCTTTCTTT.

The chain carries TRBV6-2 or TRBV6-3 and TRBJ1-6, with 7 bases lining up with TRBD1. There are 16 residues in the CDR3. J gave up 9 bases and V 6 bases, and 14 bases lay outside the gene matches. Germline loops: CDR1 MNHEY, CDR2 SVGEGT. CDR3 loop: CASRPGQTDVGSPLHF. CDR3 in DNA: TGTGCCAGCAGACCGGGACAGACGGACGTCGGTTCACCCCTCCACTTT.

This clonotype was seen only a few times. CDR3 nucleotide sequence: TGTGCCAGCAGCTCATCAGGGGGTACTTGCTCTGAAGCTTTCTTT. Protein sequence: CASSSSGGTCSEAFF. The V and J genes are TRBV6-1 and TRBJ1-1; 7 positions match TRBD1. Germline trimming cut 6 bases from V and 6 bases from J; bases unmatched to any gene: 13. The CDR3 length is 15 residues. Per germline, CDR1 MNHNS and CDR2 SASEGT.

The chain combines TRBV19 with TRBJ2-7; tentatively, D is TRBD1 (8 bases). Trimming stripped 5 bases from V and 6 bases from J, with 26 bases between. The CDR3 length is 17 residues. Per the germline V gene, CDR1 is LNHDA and CDR2 is SQIVND (reference sequence). This chain's CDR3 is CASSPRGEGTGPREQYF. In DNA form, the CDR3 reads TGTGCCAGTAGTCCACGGGGGGAAGGGACAGGCCCCCGCGAGCAGTACTTC.

The sample holds many counts of this clonotype. This chain joins TRBV7-9 and TRBJ2-2, with D possibly being TRBD1 (5 bases). The CDR3 contains 12 residues. The V gene's germline CDR1 is SEHNR and CDR2 FQNEAQ (reference sequence). Trimming stripped 4 bases from V and 7 bases from J, with 7 bases between. The CDR3 loop is CASSSGYGELFF. For the CDR3, the DNA is TGTGCCAGCAGCTCAGGGTACGGGGAGCTGTTTTTT.

In its sample, this clonotype ranks as medium-sized. V usage is TRBV4-2 and J usage is TRBJ2-3, with D tentatively TRBD2 (6 bases). Germline CDR1 is LGHNA and CDR2 is YNFKEQ. The CDR3 totals 15 residues. Trimming removed 4 bases at V and 2 bases at J, with 13 bases between. CDR3 protein: CASSRRAEPTDTQYF. For the CDR3, the DNA is TGTGCCAGCAGCCGGAGGGCGGAACCCACAGATACGCAGTATTTT.

This clonotype was seen more than once but under ten times. This chain uses TRBV12-3 or TRBV12-4 with TRBJ2-2; D is unresolved. This CDR3 has 15 residues. V lost 5 bases, J lost 0 bases, and 10 bases lay in between. CDR3 bases: TGTGCCAGCAGTGTAAGGAGAGCGAACACCGGGGAGCTGTTTTTT. As protein: CASSVRRANTGELFF.

This clonotype was picked up a small number of times. The chain uses TRBV14 and TRBJ2-1; 7 nucleotides align to TRBD2. With V trimmed by 10 bases and J by 4 bases, 7 bases remained unmatched. CDR1 is SGHDN and CDR2 is FVKESK in the germline V gene. This CDR3 has 13 residues. CDR3 region: CATSGGAYNEQFF. The CDR3 DNA is TGTGCCACCTCGGGGGGAGCTTACAATGAGCAGTTCTTC.

The chain couples TRBV5-1 to TRBJ2-5; D may be TRBD2 (5 bases). This CDR3 spans 15 amino acids. Trimming left V 2 bases short and J 2 bases short, with 13 bases between. Germline V CDR1 and CDR2: SGHRS, YFSETQ. The CDR3 sequence is CASSLIARGQETQYF. CDR3 nucleotides: TGCGCCAGCAGCTTAATCGCCCGAGGGCAAGAGACCCAGTACTTC. The full variable domain, completed using reference TRBV5-1 and TRBJ2-5, is KAGVTQTPRYLIKTRGQQVTLSCSPISGHRSVSWYQQTPGQGLQFLFEYFSETQRNKGNFPGRFSGRQFSNSRSEMNVSTLELGDSALYLCASSLIARGQETQYFGPGTRLLVL.